Shown below are 19 T cell receptor beta chains from a single sample sequenced in a study of TIL therapy for anti-PD-1-resistant metastatic lung cancer (dated by TCRdb to 2020 to 2022). The immunoSEQ v3 hsTCRB kit was used to amplify TCR beta CDR3 regions from genomic DNA through bias-controlled multiplex PCR. Not all clones reach the TCRdb copy of this immuneACCESS table, which keeps in-frame sequences only. Checked studies attribute under half of the gap to unresolved V genes and leave the rest unexplained. This sample gives about 6,400 clones in total; approximately 63% of them show up just once. The biggest ten clones account for around 6% of the sample. Interpreted using the paper, the time point label stands for: pre-treatment sample, taken before nivolumab and TIL therapy. Excised metastases, mostly pleural nodules or supraclavicular lymph nodes, were used as baseline tumor samples and were taken from the same resection from which TIL were grown.

The input for sequencing was tumor tissue, taken at baseline. These receptor sequences come from a person between 30 and 80 years old with non-small cell lung cancer.

Only a few counts were recorded for this clone. This chain links TRBV9 with TRBJ2-5; D is perhaps TRBD2 (6 bases). V was cut by 0 bases and J by 4 bases, with 13 bases left in between. This CDR3 has 15 residues. Germline CDR1 is SGDLS and CDR2 is YYNGEE. The CDR3 region is CASSVVGGVLETQYF. As DNA, the CDR3 is TGTGCCAGCAGCGTAGTGGGCGGGGTTTTAGAGACCCAGTACTTC. The full variable domain, its missing parts supplied by reference TRBV9 and TRBJ2-5, is DSGVTQTPKHLITATGQRVTLRCSPRSGDLSVYWYQQSLDQGLQFLIQYYNGEERAKGNILERFSAQQFPDLHSELNLSSLELGDSALYFCASSVVGGVLETQYFGPGTRLLVL.

This rearrangement joins TRBV28 to TRBJ2-5, with unresolved D. This CDR3 comprises 13 residues. Germline V CDR1 and CDR2: MDHEN, SYDVKM. Trimming cost V 4 bases and J 1 base, with 7 bases left between them. Here the CDR3 DNA reads TGTGCCAGCAGTTCCCCTGCCCAAGAGACCCAGTACTTC. This codes for CASSSPAQETQYF.

The chain uses TRBV11-2 and TRBJ2-1; tentatively, D is TRBD1 (5 bases). V shed 3 bases and J shed 7 bases, with 10 bases lying between them. The V gene's germline CDR1 is SGHAT and CDR2 FQNNGV. This CDR3 contains 13 residues. DNA of the CDR3: TGTGCCAGCAGCTTCGGATCAGGGAATGAGCAGTTCTTC. This gives the protein CASSFGSGNEQFF.

This chain connects TRBV7-2 to TRBJ2-1; D is perhaps TRBD2 (5 bases). From germline, CDR1 is SGHTA and CDR2 FQGNSA. Trimming stripped 0 bases from V and 6 bases from J, with 12 bases between. This CDR3 contains 15 residues. DNA of the CDR3: TGTGCCAGCAGCTTAGCTCGAGGGCCTAGCAATGAGCAGTTCTTC. This codes for CASSLARGPSNEQFF.

V usage is TRBV4-1 and J usage is TRBJ1-1; weak D call: TRBD1 (5 bases). V was trimmed by 0 bases and J by 1 base, leaving 15 bases between them. The CDR3 consists of 17 residues. The germline V gene encodes CDR1 MGHRA and CDR2 YSYEKL. In DNA, the CDR3 is TGCGCCAGCAGCCAAGACCTCCGGGGGGGGGAGAACACTGAAGCTTTCTTT. It is translated as CASSQDLRGGENTEAFF.

This clone is medium-sized (0.01 to 0.1%) in the sample. V is TRBV19 and J is TRBJ1-1, with TRBD1 matching over 9 bases. J gave up 0 bases and V 4 bases, and 6 bases lay outside the gene matches. The V gene's germline CDR1 is LNHDA and CDR2 SQIVND (reference sequence). This CDR3 comprises 16 residues. Here the CDR3 reads CASSTGTGRMNTEAFF. CDR3 coding DNA: TGTGCCAGTAGTACGGGGACAGGGAGGATGAACACTGAAGCTTTCTTT.

V usage is TRBV6-5 and J usage is TRBJ2-3; D may be TRBD1 or TRBD2 (5 bases each). The CDR3 totals 14 residues. In germline, CDR1 is MNHEY, CDR2 SVGAGI. The V end lost 6 bases, the J end lost 6 bases, and 16 bases lay between the germline ends. DNA of the CDR3: TGTGCCAGCAGCCGGGACCATAGAGCGGATACGCAGTATTTT. It encodes CASSRDHRADTQYF.

This clone was seen a single time. The rearrangement joins TRBV19 to TRBJ2-3, with 7 nucleotides matching TRBD2. The CDR3 totals 14 residues. With 4 bases clipped from V and 4 bases from J, the junction kept 5 bases outside the gene matches. Germline CDR1 LNHDA, CDR2 SQIVND (reference sequence). This chain's CDR3 is CASSRGGGPDTQYF. The CDR3 nucleotides read TGTGCCAGTAGTAGGGGGGGAGGGCCAGATACGCAGTATTTT.

This clone came up once. The CDR3 region is CASSPSGAYSYEQYF. The CDR3 DNA reads as TGTGCCAGCTCACCTTCAGGGGCCTATTCCTACGAGCAGTACTTC. The gene calls are TRBV18 and TRBJ2-7, with D perhaps TRBD1 (6 bases). Germline values: CDR1 KGHSH, CDR2 LQKENI. With 3 bases removed from V and 1 base from J, the gap between germline ends came to 13 bases. The CDR3 spans 15 residues.

The V gene is TRBV28, the J gene TRBJ1-2; D is perhaps TRBD1 (5 bases). The CDR3 covers 17 residues. Germline assignment: CDR1 MDHEN and CDR2 SYDVKM. V dropped 5 bases and J dropped 2 bases, with 21 bases sitting between them. CDR3 sequence reads: CASSNQLRDGTNYGYTF. The CDR3, as DNA: TGTGCCAGCAGTAACCAACTCCGGGACGGAACAAACTATGGCTACACCTTC.

This clone was counted only a few times. The chain links TRBV7-3 to TRBJ2-1; a possible D gene is TRBD2 (5 bases). Trimming left V 1 base short and J 7 bases short, with 20 bases between. In germline, CDR1 is SGHTA, CDR2 FQGTGA. The CDR3 runs 17 residues. The CDR3: CASSLKPGGRAFNEQFF. The DNA for the CDR3 is TGTGCCAGCAGCTTAAAACCCGGAGGTCGGGCCTTTAATGAGCAGTTCTTC.

This chain joins TRBV19 and TRBJ1-2, with 9 bases aligning to TRBD1. The V and J ends lost 1 base and 5 bases, in that order; junction bases with no gene match: 2. This CDR3 has 14 residues. Germline assignment: CDR1 LNHDA and CDR2 SQIVND (reference sequence). The chain's CDR3 is CASSIGTGAYGYTF. CDR3 coding DNA: TGTGCCAGTAGTATAGGGACAGGGGCTTATGGCTACACCTTC.

This chain joins TRBV19 and TRBJ1-6; 9 nucleotides match TRBD1. After removal of 2 bases from V and 5 bases from J, the junction contained 13 bases not matched to a gene. Germline V CDR1 and CDR2: LNHDA, SQIVND (reference sequence). This CDR3 region has 19 residues. The CDR3 here is CASSISSFRTGANNSPLHF. The CDR3 nucleotides are TGTGCCAGTAGTATAAGTTCTTTCCGGACAGGGGCTAATAATTCACCCCTCCACTTT.

The chain uses TRBV28 and TRBJ2-7, with 7 positions matching TRBD1. The CDR3 extends over 12 amino acids. In germline, CDR1 is MDHEN, CDR2 SYDVKM. V trimming: 9 bases; J trimming: 2 bases; junction bases outside the gene matches: 4. The CDR3 region is CASSGGTYEQYF. The CDR3 region has the DNA TGTGCCAGTTCAGGGGGAACCTACGAGCAGTACTTC.

This chain connects TRBV7-2 to TRBJ1-1; a possible D gene is TRBD1 (5 bases). The germline V gene has CDR1 SGHTA and CDR2 FQGNSA. Between the trimmed V and J ends, which lost 3 bases and 0 bases, there was a span of 8 bases. This CDR3 region has 14 residues. CDR3 sequence: CASSLGTVNTEAFF. The CDR3 nucleotides read TGTGCCAGCAGCTTGGGGACGGTGAACACTGAAGCTTTCTTT.

The table lists this clone with a few counts. The chain combines TRBV10-3 with TRBJ2-2, with 13 bases identical to TRBD2. Germline CDR1 and CDR2: ENHRY and SYGVKD. This CDR3 comprises 19 residues. The ends lost 0 bases at V and 0 bases at J; junction bases unmatched: 4. The CDR3 nucleotides are TGTGCCATCAGTGAGTCCGATGGACTAGCGGGGGCGAACACCGGGGAGCTGTTTTTT. This gives the protein CAISESDGLAGANTGELFF.

The genes are TRBV6-2 or TRBV6-3 and TRBJ2-6; D assignment may be TRBD1 or TRBD2 (6 bases each). Per germline, CDR1 MNHEY and CDR2 SVGEGT. Trimming took 5 bases from V and 1 from J, leaving 15 bases between them. This CDR3 contains 17 residues. CDR3 residues: CASSRWGAQSGANVLTF. CDR3 nucleotides: TGTGCCAGCAGTAGGTGGGGGGCGCAGTCTGGGGCCAACGTCCTGACTTTC.

The chain uses TRBV5-5 and TRBJ1-5; 7 positions agree with TRBD1. Trimming took 4 bases from V and 5 from J; bases not matched to a gene: 9. The CDR3 runs 15 residues. Germline lookup yields CDR1 SGHKS and CDR2 YYEKEE (reference sequence). CDR3 protein: CASSPREQGHQPQHF. CDR3 nucleotide sequence: TGTGCCAGCAGCCCCCGGGAACAGGGGCATCAGCCCCAGCATTTT.

The chain employs TRBV29-1 and TRBJ2-5; D call uncertain. This CDR3 region has 11 residues. The germline CDR1 and CDR2 sequences are SQVTM and ANQGSEA. Deletions cut 4 bases from V and 7 bases from J, with 10 bases between. The CDR3 here is CSVGAPTTQYF. The CDR3 DNA reads TGCAGCGTTGGCGCCCCGACGACCCAGTACTTC.